This TCR beta chain was sequenced in a study of graft-versus-host responses after intestinal transplantation. Concerning this clone: Its antigen is currently unknown.

Only in-frame clones appear in the TCRdb table, and some are missing; sequencing was by immunoSEQ multiplex PCR. This table holds fewer than 130,000 clones, around 93% found once. This CDR3 contains 14 residues. Germline V CDR1 and CDR2: SGHNT, YYREEE (reference sequence). Between the trimmed V and J ends, which lost 5 bases and 5 bases, there was a span of 17 bases. The study's findings and limits: Among circulating GvH clones, peak levels were associated with early post-transplant declines in HvG clones. Detected in recipient marrow were GvH clones, some of which were first observed in ileum or blood.

This TCR came from a human donor who received an intestinal transplant. Sequences were derived from unstimulated CD8+ T cells sorted from spleen or lymph node cells, sampled before intestinal transplant. V gene TRBV5-4 combines with J gene TRBJ2-7; D ambiguous. CDR3 sequence: CASSSLDGSNEQYF. For the CDR3, the DNA is TGTGCCAGCAGTTCTTTGGACGGTTCGAACGAGCAGTACTTC.